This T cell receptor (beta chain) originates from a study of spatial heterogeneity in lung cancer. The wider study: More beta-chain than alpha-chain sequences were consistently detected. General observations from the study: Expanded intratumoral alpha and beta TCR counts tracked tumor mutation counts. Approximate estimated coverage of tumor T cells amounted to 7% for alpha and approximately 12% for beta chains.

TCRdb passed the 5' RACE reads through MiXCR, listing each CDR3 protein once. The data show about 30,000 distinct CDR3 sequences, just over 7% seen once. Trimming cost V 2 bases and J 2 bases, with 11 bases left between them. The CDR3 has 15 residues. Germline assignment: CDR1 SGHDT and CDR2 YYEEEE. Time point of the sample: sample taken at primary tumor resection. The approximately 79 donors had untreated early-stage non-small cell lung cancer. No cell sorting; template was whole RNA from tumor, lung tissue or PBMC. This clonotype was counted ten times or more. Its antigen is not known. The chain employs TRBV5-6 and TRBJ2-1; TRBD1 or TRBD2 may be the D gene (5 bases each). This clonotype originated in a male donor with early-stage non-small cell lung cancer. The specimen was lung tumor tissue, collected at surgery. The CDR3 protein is CASSFGGRAYNEQFF. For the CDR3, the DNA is TGTGCCAGCAGCTTTGGGGGTAGGGCCTACAATGAGCAGTTCTTC.